Reported below is one TCR beta chain. V was trimmed by 1 base and J by 3 bases, leaving 10 bases between them. Germline CDR1 SGHDN, CDR2 FVKESK. The CDR3 sequence is 16 residues long. Authors' methods: Amplifying reference gene primers gave estimates of nucleated cell counts. TCRdb's copy holds only in-frame clones and misses some; the assay was immunoSEQ multiplex PCR. V, J and clone size were drawn from that table, and D and trimming were deduced from the DNA. Here the sample spans around 250,000 clones, roughly 88% being singletons. This specimen comes from a study of blood T cell repertoires in COVID-19. Across the study: Italy, Spain and the United States were the sources of the convalescent and acute COVID-19 samples. Nucleic acid was either cDNA or gDNA, and it came from T cells, B-cell-depleted T cells, or PBMCs.

This sequence originates from a man aged 25 to 40 who had recovered from COVID-19. The J gene is TRBJ1-6, the V gene TRBV14, with a tentative D call TRBD1 (5 bases). The sequencing sample was made of peripheral blood. CDR3 in amino acids: CASSQVGGGYNSPLHF. Written as DNA, the CDR3 is TGTGCCAGCAGCCAAGTTGGGGGAGGCTATAATTCACCCCTCCACTTT. The whole variable domain, remainder taken from reference TRBV14 and TRBJ1-6, is EAGVTQFPSHSVIEKGQTVTLRCDPISGHDNLYWYRRVMGKEIKFLLHFVKESKQDESGMPNNRFLAERTGGTYSTLKVQPAELEDSGVYFCASSQVGGGYNSPLHFGNGTRLTVT.